This entry lists 27 T cell receptor beta chains sequenced from one sample in a study of blood T cells in healthy people across ages. The use of a sample-barcoded 5' primer and a J-beta primer mix characterized a second PCR of roughly 6 to 11 cycles. TCRdb independently ran MiXCR on the 5' RACE reads; one entry per CDR3 protein. The sample yields around 1.5 million distinct CDR3 sequences, about 31% seen once. Sequences were obtained from blood. The receptors were gathered from a woman aged 25-40 years in good health.

This chain links TRBV2 with TRBJ2-7; the D is unclear. V lost 3 bases and J 1 base, leaving 10 bases between the germline ends. Germline V gene data show CDR1 as SNHLY and CDR2 as FYNNEI. This CDR3 spans 14 amino acids. CDR3 nucleotide sequence: TGTGCCAGCAGTGAGGAAAGGGATTCCTACGAGCAGTACTTC. It is translated as CASSEERDSYEQYF.

There are a few counts of this clonotype. The V call is TRBV7-8, the J call TRBJ2-6, with D unclear. CDR1 is SGHVS, CDR2 FQNEAQ, per germline. The CDR3 spans 18 residues. The ends were cut back, 5 bases at V and 4 bases at J, with 21 bases in the middle. CDR3 in DNA: TGTGCCAGCAGCCCCCTGGCGTACCTCACCGCGGGGGCCAACGTCCTGACTTTC. It specifies CASSPLAYLTAGANVLTF.

The genes are TRBV6-6 and TRBJ2-5; TRBD1 might be the D (6 bases). V was cut by 6 bases and J by 5 bases, with 16 bases left in between. Per germline, CDR1 MNHNY and CDR2 SVGAGI (reference sequence). CDR3 size: 14 residues. In nucleotides, the CDR3 is TGTGCCAGCAGACACACAGGGTCCTGGGAGACCCAGTACTTC. Translating it yields CASRHTGSWETQYF.

This rearrangement joins TRBV9 to TRBJ2-1; no reliable D call. CDR3 length: 14 amino acids. The ends were cut back, 1 base at V and 6 bases at J, with 11 bases in the middle. CDR1 is SGDLS and CDR2 is YYNGEE in the germline V gene. CDR3 residues: CASSVIGLGNEQFF. CDR3 DNA sequence: TGTGCCAGCAGCGTAATTGGTCTGGGCAATGAGCAGTTCTTC.

This clonotype was picked up one time. The genes are TRBV9 and TRBJ2-7; possible D gene TRBD2, 7 bases. With 2 bases removed from V and 7 bases from J, the gap between germline ends came to 16 bases. Germline V gives CDR1 SGDLS, CDR2 YYNGEE. CDR3 size: 14 residues. The CDR3 is CASSVAGADNEQYF. The CDR3 coding sequence is TGTGCCAGCAGCGTTGCGGGGGCGGACAATGAGCAGTACTTC.

The table lists this clonotype with a few counts. The chain combines TRBV6-5 with TRBJ2-7; 8 positions agree with TRBD1. CDR1 is MNHEY, CDR2 SVGAGI, per germline. With 5 bases clipped from V and 6 bases from J, the junction kept 6 bases outside the gene matches. The CDR3 extends over 13 amino acids. CDR3 residues: CASSLGDRSEQYF. The CDR3 DNA reads as TGTGCCAGCAGTCTTGGGGACAGGAGCGAGCAGTACTTC.

This clonotype was seen more than once but under ten times. J is TRBJ2-7 and V is TRBV6-2 or TRBV6-3; the D call may be TRBD1 or TRBD2 (5 bases each). This CDR3 has 15 amino acids. Trimming stripped 8 bases from V and 3 bases from J, with 20 bases between. Germline CDR1 and CDR2: MNHEY and SVGEGT. The CDR3 reads CASSTVGVQVYEQYF. The CDR3 DNA reads as TGTGCCAGCTCGACGGTCGGGGTACAGGTCTACGAGCAGTACTTC.

The chain recombines TRBV3-1 with TRBJ2-5; 14 nucleotides agree with TRBD2. V trimming: 3 bases; J trimming: 5 bases; junction bases outside the gene matches: 8. There are 17 residues in the CDR3. Germline CDR1 and CDR2: LGHDT and YNNKEL (reference sequence). CDR3 sequence: CASSQRLAGGLRETQYF. The CDR3 nucleotides are TGTGCCAGCAGCCAGAGACTAGCGGGGGGGCTTCGGGAGACCCAGTACTTC.

The CDR3 sequence is CAWNPGESYEQYF. The CDR3, as DNA: TGTGCCTGGAACCCCGGGGAATCCTACGAGCAGTACTTC. The gene calls are TRBV30 and TRBJ2-7, with D possibly matching TRBD2 (5 bases). Trimming shortened V by 4 bases and J by 1 base, and 11 bases separated the two germline ends. The CDR3 runs to 13 residues. Germline V lookup: CDR1 GTSNPN, CDR2 SVGIG (reference sequence).

The table lists this clonotype with many counts. The rearrangement uses TRBV20-1 and TRBJ2-7; D is unresolved. Germline CDR1 and CDR2: DFQATT and SNEGSKA (reference sequence). The CDR3 is 14 residues long. The V gene lost 3 bases and the J gene lost 3 bases, with 15 bases spanning the gap. The CDR3 DNA sequence: TGCAGTGCTAGGATGTCCGGACGGATCTACGAGCAGTACTTC. The encoded protein is CSARMSGRIYEQYF.

A few counts support this clonotype. The chain carries TRBV6-1 and TRBJ2-1; tentatively, D is TRBD2 (6 bases). Trimming removed 1 base from V and 10 bases from J, with 17 bases in between. This CDR3 contains 15 residues. Per germline, CDR1 MNHNS and CDR2 SASEGT. The chain's CDR3 is CASSEGGTLVGEQFF. Here the CDR3 DNA reads TGTGCCAGCAGTGAAGGAGGGACTCTCGTCGGGGAGCAGTTCTTC.

A few counts support this clonotype. As DNA, the CDR3 is TGTGCCAGCAGCCGGGGACTAGCGAGGGAGACCCAGTACTTC. Translated: CASSRGLARETQYF. The rearrangement links TRBV5-6 to TRBJ2-5, with 10 bases matching TRBD2. CDR3 size: 14 residues. The germline CDR1 and CDR2 sequences are SGHDT and YYEEEE. J gave up 5 bases and V 4 bases, and 5 bases lay outside the gene matches.

V usage is TRBV20-1 and J usage is TRBJ2-1; no clear D gene. The germline CDR1 and CDR2 sequences are DFQATT and SNEGSKA (reference sequence). Between the trimmed V and J ends, which lost 6 bases and 0 bases, there was a span of 9 bases. The CDR3 runs 13 residues. CDR3 DNA sequence: TGCAGTGCCAAAAGGGCCTCCTACAATGAGCAGTTCTTC. It specifies CSAKRASYNEQFF.

V gene TRBV10-3 combines with J gene TRBJ1-4, with 9 positions matching TRBD1. With 6 bases clipped from V and 6 bases from J, the junction kept 8 bases outside the gene matches. From germline, CDR1 is ENHRY and CDR2 SYGVKD. CDR3 length: 15 amino acids. CDR3 bases: TGTGCCATCAGAGACCCGGGACAGGGCGATGAAAAACTGTTTTTT. The encoded protein is CAIRDPGQGDEKLFF.

This clonotype came up many times. The V call is TRBV7-3, the J call TRBJ2-7; 8 bases map to TRBD1. CDR1 and CDR2 (germline): SGHTA, FQGTGA. The CDR3 is 12 amino acids. V lost 4 bases, J lost 7 bases, and 3 bases stayed unmatched. In DNA, the CDR3 is TGTGCCAGCAGCTCACAGGGGGGAGAGCAGTACTTC. As protein: CASSSQGGEQYF.

The gene calls are TRBV24-1 and TRBJ2-5; the D gene is possibly TRBD1 (5 bases). CDR3 length: 14 amino acids. The germline V gene encodes CDR1 KGHDR and CDR2 SFDVKD. Deletions cut 3 bases from V and 2 bases from J, with 9 bases between. The CDR3 coding sequence is TGTGCCACCAGTGATCCCCGACAGCAAGAGACCCAGTACTTC. Translated, it gives CATSDPRQQETQYF.

Comment on this clonotype: One end of the junction varies from germline; a read error may be responsible. The V gene is TRBV27, the J gene TRBJ1-6; D might be TRBD1 (5 bases). The CDR3 spans 14 residues. Germline values: CDR1 MNHEY, CDR2 SMNVEV (reference sequence). CDR3 sequence: CASSFSRAGLSLHF. The CDR3 DNA follows: TGCGCCAGCAGTTTTTCTCGTGCAGGGTTGTCCCTCCACTTT.

The chain employs TRBV20-1 and TRBJ2-1, with 8 bases matching TRBD2. CDR3 length equals 19 residues. Unmatched junction bases numbered 15, after V lost 2 bases and J lost 0 bases. Per the germline V gene, CDR1 is DFQATT and CDR2 is SNEGSKA (reference sequence). In DNA form, the CDR3 reads TGCAGTGCTAGATCCCCCCGTAGCGGGGCTGATTTCTCCTACAATGAGCAGTTCTTC. Amino acids: CSARSPRSGADFSYNEQFF.

This clonotype showed up just a few times. A junction end diverges from the germline sequence, so it may reflect a read error. This sequence joins TRBV9 and TRBJ2-2; TRBD2 might be the D (5 bases). The CDR3 loop spans 14 amino acids. Germline loops: CDR1 SGDLS, CDR2 YYNGEE. The CDR3: CASSVGRDTGERFF. In DNA form, the CDR3 reads TGTGCCAGCAGCGTTGGACGAGACACCGGGGAGCGGTTTTTT.

The chain has TRBV27 and TRBJ1-4; perhaps TRBD1 as D (5 bases). V lost 3 bases, J lost 4 bases, and 15 bases lay in between. The CDR3 is 16 amino acids. Germline assignment: CDR1 MNHEY and CDR2 SMNVEV (reference sequence). The CDR3 region has the DNA TGTGCCAGCAGTTTGAGCCCGGTGGGGCTTAATGAAAAACTGTTTTTT. Residues: CASSLSPVGLNEKLFF.

This chain links TRBV20-1 with TRBJ1-1; D gene uncertain. The CDR3 is made up of 12 amino acids. Germline CDR1 reads DFQATT; CDR2 reads SNEGSKA (reference sequence). The chain's CDR3 is CAPVNWVTEAFF. CDR3 sequence (DNA): TGCGCACCCGTCAATTGGGTCACTGAAGCTTTCTTT.

V usage is TRBV2 and J usage is TRBJ2-5, with TRBD2 as a possible D gene (5 bases). Trimming took off 4 bases at V and 5 bases at J, with 14 bases between the two ends. The CDR3 sequence is 14 residues long. Germline V lookup: CDR1 SNHLY, CDR2 FYNNEI. This CDR3 is CASSGSPGGETQYF. In nucleotides, the CDR3 is TGTGCCAGCAGTGGCAGCCCCGGCGGGGAGACCCAGTACTTC.

This clonotype was observed a handful of times. The chain links TRBV4-1 to TRBJ2-3, with 10 bases matching TRBD2. With V trimmed by 1 base and J by 3 bases, 10 bases remained unmatched. The germline V gene encodes CDR1 MGHRA and CDR2 YSYEKL. The CDR3 is made up of 18 amino acids. The CDR3 region has the DNA TGCGCCAGCAGCCAAGGAAGTATAGCGGGAGGTTGGACAGATACGCAGTATTTT. Translation: CASSQGSIAGGWTDTQYF.

Only a few counts were recorded for this clonotype. V and J are TRBV4-2 and TRBJ2-5; the match to TRBD2 covers 9 bases. This CDR3 comprises 14 residues. V shed 6 bases and J 4 bases; nucleotides not matched to a gene: 6. Germline V gives CDR1 LGHNA, CDR2 YNFKEQ. As DNA, the CDR3 is TGTGCCAGCAGACGGGGGCGGGAGGGAGAGACCCAGTACTTC. It codes for CASRRGREGETQYF.

V and J are TRBV7-6 and TRBJ2-2, with D perhaps TRBD1 or TRBD2 (6 bases each). The germline V gene encodes CDR1 SGHVS and CDR2 FNYEAQ. There are 17 residues in the CDR3. With 5 bases removed from V and 5 bases from J, the gap between germline ends came to 21 bases. CDR3 amino acids: CASSRGGLALRTGELFF. In DNA, the CDR3 is TGTGCCAGCAGCCGAGGGGGGCTAGCCCTCCGGACCGGGGAGCTGTTTTTT. Full variable domain (outside the CDR3, taken from reference TRBV7-6 and TRBJ2-2): GAGVSQSPRYKVTKRGQDVALRCDPISGHVSLYWYRQALGQGPEFLTYFNYEAQQDKSGLPNDRFSAERPEGSISTLTIQRTEQRDSAMYRCASSRGGLALRTGELFFGEGSRLTVL.

The genes are TRBV5-1 and TRBJ2-7; D not certain. The CDR3 spans 15 residues. Per the germline V gene, CDR1 is SGHRS and CDR2 is YFSETQ. Trimming left V 4 bases short and J 3 bases short, with 17 bases between. DNA of the CDR3: TGCGCCAGCAGCGAGTCGACGGCGAGACACTACGAGCAGTACTTC. This gives the protein CASSESTARHYEQYF.

In its sample, this clonotype was seen many times. This sequence joins TRBV20-1 and TRBJ2-1; TRBD2 agrees at 13 bases. CDR1 is DFQATT and CDR2 is SNEGSKA in the germline V gene (reference sequence). This CDR3 contains 15 residues. After removal of 5 bases from V and 5 bases from J, the junction contained 6 bases not matched to a gene. The CDR3 nucleotides read TGCAGTGCTGGAGGACTAGCGGGAGCTCACAATGAGCAGTTCTTC. Encoded protein: CSAGGLAGAHNEQFF.